This T cell receptor beta chain was identified in a study of early T cells in non-severe SARS-CoV-2 infection. The CDR3 totals 17 residues. Germline values: CDR1 SGHAT, CDR2 FQNNGV. V was pared by 0 bases and J by 7 bases, with 12 bases of the junction left unmatched. cDNA molecules, individually, were tagged with unique molecular identifiers. TCRdb called the 5' RACE reads again in MiXCR, with one record for every CDR3 protein. The sample has 85,000 to 120,000 distinct CDR3 sequences, about 12% seen once. This clonotype was counted at least ten times. This receptor was taken from an adult who was a healthcare worker with PCR-confirmed SARS-CoV-2 infection or an uninfected control (not recorded which). The sequencing input was whole blood. This sequence joins TRBV11-2 and TRBJ2-1; 7 bases line up with TRBD1. The CDR3 loop is CASSLEVNGIRGNEQFF. CDR3 bases: TGTGCCAGCAGCTTAGAGGTAAACGGGATCAGGGGGAATGAGCAGTTCTTC.